The T cell receptor (beta chain) described here comes from a study of low-dose radiotherapy and immunotherapy resistance in tumors. Background on the study: The study administered intravenous cyclophosphamide at 200 mg/m2 every two weeks, one day ahead of radiation and immunotherapy.

The germline CDR1 and CDR2 sequences are SGHNT and YYREEE (reference sequence). CDR3 length: 17 amino acids. V was pared by 4 bases and J by 0 bases, with 6 bases of the junction left unmatched. TRAV- and TRBV-specific primers, spanning alpha and beta chains, primed first-strand cDNA. With a constant-region primer and a V-primer adapter, TCRs were subjected to about 20 PCR cycles of amplification. With in vitro transcription, the isolated mRNA was amplified. TCRdb reprocessed the reads via MiXCR and lists one record per CDR3 protein. The data show tens of thousands of distinct CDR3 sequences, with 9.4% seen just once and about 1% held by the top ten. Stated time point: before trial treatment. All of the donors were given nivolumab, ipilimumab, aspirin, low-dose cyclophosphamide and low-dose radiotherapy as part of RACIN, a single-arm trial. This clonotype was observed many times.

This clonotype was obtained from a male donor with prostate cancer. Specimen: PBMCs, collected before treatment. V is TRBV5-4 and J is TRBJ2-3; 12 bases fit TRBD2. The CDR3 sequence is CASSPGTSGPSTDTQYF. The CDR3 DNA reads as TGTGCCAGCAGCCCTGGGACTAGCGGGCCAAGCACAGATACGCAGTATTTT. Supplemented by reference TRBV5-4 and TRBJ2-3, the full variable domain reads ETGVTQSPTHLIKTRGQQVTLRCSSQSGHNTVSWYQQALGQGPQFIFQYYREEENGRGNFPPRFSGLQFPNYSSELNVNALELDDSALYLCASSPGTSGPSTDTQYFGPGTRLTVL.